The source of this TCR beta chain is a study of tumor-infiltrating lymphocytes in primary liver carcinoma. Study information: With diameters of roughly 4 to 11 cm, tumors were stage T1-T3 N0M0.

Trimming removed 4 bases from V and 7 bases from J, with 22 bases in between. Germline V gives CDR1 GTSNPN, CDR2 SVGIG (reference sequence). This CDR3 contains 15 residues. Without any cell sorting, about 18-31 mg of bulk tissue yielded co-extracted RNA and DNA. Total RNA amounting to 500 ng was the source from which TCR beta cDNA was made with a constant-region primer. Libraries covering TCR beta were generated through three nested multiplex PCR rounds (using a slightly modified ARM-PCR). Both of the initial two PCR rounds ran for around 9 cycles and employed TRBV1-TRBV30 forward primers alongside a C-beta reverse primer. TCRdb fed the multiplex PCR reads into MiXCR, producing one record per CDR3 protein. The sample lists about 25,000 distinct CDR3 sequences, 77% occurring once. This clonotype was picked up a small number of times.

The rearrangement uses TRBV30 and TRBJ2-5; D gene ambiguous. The origin of this receptor is a woman aged 30 to 39 with primary liver carcinoma and hepatitis B virus infection. The sequencing input was liver tumor tissue from sampling region 5. Subset meaning: tumor region T5, tumor centre. The CDR3 DNA reads TGTGCCTGGAAGGTTTTGGGCGCGACCCTAGGGACCCAGTACTTC. Protein product: CAWKVLGATLGTQYF.